The TCR beta chain described here comes from a study of blood T cell repertoires in COVID-19. TCRdb's copy holds only in-frame clones and misses some; the assay was immunoSEQ multiplex PCR. This table holds about 330,000 clones, roughly 89% found once. Sequenced: peripheral blood. The source is a man younger than 45 with COVID-19, enrolled during active disease.

The CDR3 DNA sequence: TGTGCCAGCAGCTTTCAAGAGAAGACCGGGGAGCTGTTTTTT. It specifies CASSFQEKTGELFF. This chain uses TRBV7-9 with TRBJ2-2; D gene ambiguous. Trimming shortened V by 3 bases and J by 5 bases, and 10 bases separated the two germline ends. The germline gives CDR1 SEHNR, CDR2 FQNEAQ (reference sequence). The CDR3 runs to 14 residues.